These 22 T cell receptor beta chains were all obtained from the same sample, sequenced in a study of shared T cell receptors in the human thymus. Assay: immunoSEQ multiplex PCR; the TCRdb copy retains only in-frame clones and omits some. The sample includes 550,000 to 800,000 clones, approximately 85% of them seen just once. This same sample was also part of a study on human thymus T cells.

The sequenced sample consisted of thymocytes. These receptors were collected from a girl under three years old with a congenital heart defect.

The CDR3 region has the DNA TGTGCCAGCAGCTTAGGTGGGCCCTCTGGAAACACCATATATTTT. Its translation is CASSLGGPSGNTIYF. The chain is built from TRBV7-2 and TRBJ1-3, with D unresolved. This CDR3 has 15 amino acids. The V end was cut by 1 base, the J end by 0 bases, with 7 bases between. The V gene's germline CDR1 is SGHTA and CDR2 FQGNSA. The complete variable domain, with remaining parts taken from reference TRBV7-2 and TRBJ1-3, reads GAGVSQSPSNKVTEKGKDVELRCDPISGHTALYWYRQSLGQGLEFLIYFQGNSAPDKSGLPSDRFSAERTGGSVSTLTIQRTQQEDSAVYLCASSLGGPSGNTIYFGEGSWLTVV.

The rearrangement links TRBV4-1 to TRBJ2-2; TRBD1 might be the D (6 bases). Trimming pared 6 bases from V and 0 bases from J, leaving 20 bases between. This CDR3 region has 18 residues. Germline values: CDR1 MGHRA, CDR2 YSYEKL. The CDR3 loop reads CASRHAAGQQTNTGELFF. The CDR3 nucleotides are TGCGCCAGCAGGCACGCTGCCGGACAGCAGACGAACACCGGGGAGCTGTTTTTT.

This chain uses TRBV10-2 with TRBJ1-5, with 8 bases identical to TRBD1. V trimming: 7 bases; J trimming: 3 bases; junction bases outside the gene matches: 8. The CDR3 runs 15 residues. Germline-derived CDR1 and CDR2 are WSHSY and SAAADI. The DNA of the CDR3 is TGCGCCAGCACAGAGGACAGGGCGGTCAATCAGCCCCAGCATTTT. This codes for CASTEDRAVNQPQHF.

The chain carries TRBV5-6 and TRBJ1-4; 9 positions match TRBD1. Germline V gene lookup returns CDR1 SGHDT and CDR2 YYEEEE. This CDR3 comprises 17 residues. V trimming: 0 bases; J trimming: 3 bases; junction bases outside the gene matches: 6. CDR3 protein: CASSLGQGVKPNEKLFF. CDR3 DNA: TGTGCCAGCAGCTTGGGACAGGGGGTGAAACCTAATGAAAAACTGTTTTTT.

This sequence joins TRBV10-3 and TRBJ1-2; D possibly corresponds to TRBD1 (5 bases). Trimming pared 0 bases from V and 0 bases from J, leaving 8 bases between. The CDR3 loop spans 15 amino acids. Looked up from germline, CDR1 is ENHRY and CDR2 is SYGVKD. The CDR3 region is CAISESGGPNYGYTF. Here the CDR3 DNA reads TGTGCCATCAGTGAGTCGGGGGGACCTAACTATGGCTACACCTTC.

This sequence joins TRBV10-2 and TRBJ1-5, with 9 bases matching TRBD1. CDR1 is WSHSY, CDR2 SAAADI, per germline. V lost 7 bases, J lost 4 bases, and 8 bases stayed unmatched. CDR3 length equals 15 residues. CDR3 sequence (DNA): TGCGCCAGCAAGATCACAGGGGGCGAGAATCAGCCCCAGCATTTT. Its translation: CASKITGGENQPQHF.

The chain is built from TRBV7-8 and TRBJ2-6, with TRBD1 as a possible D gene (6 bases). From germline, CDR1 is SGHVS and CDR2 FQNEAQ. The CDR3 is 16 residues long. V shed 4 bases and J shed 0 bases, with 10 bases lying between them. The CDR3 DNA sequence: TGTGCCAGCAGCTCCTCGGACAGCTCTGGGGCCAACGTCCTGACTTTC. Protein: CASSSSDSSGANVLTF.

The chain joins TRBV10-3 to TRBJ1-5; D may be TRBD1 (6 bases). The germline CDR1 and CDR2 sequences are ENHRY and SYGVKD. V gave up 5 bases and J gave up 0 bases, with 20 bases separating them. This CDR3 contains 18 residues. The CDR3 here is CAISSTGCAGDSNQPQHF. CDR3 nucleotide sequence: TGTGCCATCAGTTCAACAGGGTGCGCGGGCGATAGCAATCAGCCCCAGCATTTT.

The chain couples TRBV12-1 to TRBJ2-3; the table's D gene call, TRBD2, was not cross checked with the DNA. TRBV12-1 is shown as a pseudogene. The CDR3 is made up of 16 amino acids. The CDR3 coding sequence is TGTGCCACCACGCCTTGGTCTAGAACCCCCACAGATACGCAGTATTTT. Amino acids: CATTPWSRTPTDTQYF.

V usage is TRBV7-9 and J usage is TRBJ1-1; unclear D gene. Germline V gene lookup returns CDR1 SEHNR and CDR2 FQNEAQ (reference sequence). The CDR3 has 12 amino acids. V was cut by 6 bases and J by 10 bases, with 15 bases left in between. The CDR3 protein is CASRNPGKGAFF. As DNA, the CDR3 is TGTGCCAGCAGAAACCCCGGGAAGGGAGCTTTCTTT.

The J gene is TRBJ2-7, the V gene TRBV5-5, with 7 bases matching TRBD1. The germline V gene has CDR1 SGHKS and CDR2 YYEKEE (reference sequence). The V and J ends lost 4 bases and 0 bases, in that order; junction bases with no gene match: 10. This CDR3 is built from 16 residues. The CDR3 reads CASSRRQGPSSYEQYF. The CDR3 DNA sequence: TGTGCCAGCAGCCGGCGACAGGGCCCGAGCTCCTACGAGCAGTACTTC.

This clone was counted between two and nine times. The chain has TRBV4-1 and TRBJ2-7, with 9 positions matching TRBD1. V was clipped by 2 bases and J by 4 bases; unmatched bases: 9. Germline V gene lookup returns CDR1 MGHRA and CDR2 YSYEKL. CDR3 size: 16 residues. The CDR3 coding sequence is TGCGCCAGCAGCCAACGTCAGACAGGGGGAGGATACGAGCAGTACTTC. Its translation: CASSQRQTGGGYEQYF.

This chain joins TRBV5-5 and TRBJ1-2; D unresolved. Germline V gene data show CDR1 as SGHKS and CDR2 as YYEKEE (reference sequence). The CDR3 has 15 amino acids. V lost 4 bases and J 6 bases, leaving 19 bases between the germline ends. DNA of the CDR3: TGTGCCAGCAGCCAGAGGGCAGCCGGCCGGGATGGCTACACCTTC. The encoded protein is CASSQRAAGRDGYTF.

The chain joins TRBV18 to TRBJ2-2; 9 bases are shared with TRBD1. Germline assignment: CDR1 KGHSH and CDR2 LQKENI. Germline trimming cut 5 bases from V and 2 bases from J; bases unmatched to any gene: 6. The CDR3 contains 16 residues. In nucleotides, the CDR3 is TGTGCCAGCTCATCTACAGGGGGCCGAAACACCGGGGAGCTGTTTTTT. Amino acids: CASSSTGGRNTGELFF.

The chain is built from TRBV30 and TRBJ2-7; 8 bases fit TRBD1. The trim removed 3 bases at V and 3 bases at J, leaving 10 bases unmatched. Germline values: CDR1 GTSNPN, CDR2 SVGIG (reference sequence). The CDR3 is 15 amino acids. CDR3 nucleotide sequence: TGTGCCTGGAGAGGGGAAAAGGGGACAGGCTACGAGCAGTACTTC. This codes for CAWRGEKGTGYEQYF.

This clone was seen only once. The chain recombines TRBV4-1 with TRBJ1-1; D gene ambiguous. Germline loops: CDR1 MGHRA, CDR2 YSYEKL. The germline V and J ends were trimmed by 1 base and 5 bases, with 14 bases remaining between them. The CDR3 is made up of 15 amino acids. DNA of the CDR3: TGCGCCAGCAGCCAAGGAGTACCGTTCCTGACTGAAGCTTTCTTT. Its protein is CASSQGVPFLTEAFF.

This chain connects TRBV9 to TRBJ1-1; 10 bases align to TRBD1. This CDR3 has 19 residues. Germline-derived CDR1 and CDR2 are SGDLS and YYNGEE. The ends lost 4 bases at V and 3 bases at J; junction bases unmatched: 18. CDR3 sequence reads: CASSPSGTGEEGVYTEAFF. CDR3 nucleotides: TGTGCCAGCAGCCCTTCCGGGACAGGGGAAGAGGGTGTCTACACTGAAGCTTTCTTT.

The genes are TRBV5-6 and TRBJ1-2; D possibly corresponds to TRBD1 (6 bases). V dropped 0 bases and J dropped 2 bases, with 14 bases sitting between them. The germline V gene has CDR1 SGHDT and CDR2 YYEEEE. The CDR3 has 16 amino acids. The CDR3 nucleotides read TGTGCCAGCAGCTTGGTAAAAAAAGGACAGAACTATGGCTACACCTTC. Encoded protein: CASSLVKKGQNYGYTF.

The chain carries TRBV6-1 and TRBJ1-2, with 11 bases lining up with TRBD1. Trimming at V came to 1 base and at J to 5 bases, leaving 6 bases not matched to a gene. This CDR3 comprises 16 residues. The germline gives CDR1 MNHNS, CDR2 SASEGT. The CDR3 sequence: CASSEVRDRGWYGYTF. DNA of the CDR3: TGTGCCAGCAGTGAAGTCCGGGACAGGGGGTGGTATGGCTACACCTTC.

CDR3 loop: CASSGGYHGEPNTDTQYF. Written as DNA, the CDR3 is TGTGCCAGCAGTGGGGGGTATCACGGGGAGCCTAACACAGATACGCAGTATTTT. This chain joins TRBV5-4 and TRBJ2-3, with D perhaps matching TRBD2 (6 bases). The CDR3 spans 18 residues. Germline-derived CDR1 and CDR2 are SGHNT and YYREEE (reference sequence). The V end lost 5 bases, the J end lost 2 bases, and 24 bases lay between the germline ends.

This chain links TRBV5-1 with TRBJ2-3; 8 bases fit TRBD2. V shed 6 bases and J 3 bases; nucleotides not matched to a gene: 12. The germline CDR1 and CDR2 sequences are SGHRS and YFSETQ. CDR3 length: 16 amino acids. The chain's CDR3 is CASNTRGGSLTDTQYF. As DNA, the CDR3 is TGCGCCAGCAACACCCGGGGGGGCTCCCTTACAGATACGCAGTATTTT.

CDR3 protein: CASSVGLEVGTQYF. DNA of the CDR3: TGTGCCAGCAGCGTAGGGCTAGAGGTAGGGACCCAGTACTTC. The chain carries TRBV9 and TRBJ2-5; unclear D gene. V shed 0 bases and J shed 7 bases, with 13 bases lying between them. Germline CDR1 reads SGDLS; CDR2 reads YYNGEE. This CDR3 contains 14 residues.